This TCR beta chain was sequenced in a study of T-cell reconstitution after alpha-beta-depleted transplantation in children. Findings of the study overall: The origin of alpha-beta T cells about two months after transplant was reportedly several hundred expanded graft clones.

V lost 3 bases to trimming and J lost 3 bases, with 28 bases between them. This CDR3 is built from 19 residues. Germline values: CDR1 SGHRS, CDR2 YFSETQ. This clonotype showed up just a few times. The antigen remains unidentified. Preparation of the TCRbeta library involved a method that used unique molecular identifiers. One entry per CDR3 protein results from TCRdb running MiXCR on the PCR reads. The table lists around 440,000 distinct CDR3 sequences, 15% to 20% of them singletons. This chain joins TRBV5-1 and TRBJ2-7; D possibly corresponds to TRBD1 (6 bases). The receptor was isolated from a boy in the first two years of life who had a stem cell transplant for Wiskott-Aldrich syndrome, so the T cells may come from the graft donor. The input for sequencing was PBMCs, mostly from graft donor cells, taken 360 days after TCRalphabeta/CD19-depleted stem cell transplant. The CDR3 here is CASSSLTDRRYGGSYEQYF. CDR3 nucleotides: TGCGCCAGCAGCTCTTTAACCGACAGGAGGTATGGGGGCAGCTACGAGCAGTACTTC.